Presented here are 14 T cell receptor beta chains from one specimen sequenced in a study of T cells in Graves' hyperthyroidism and ophthalmopathy. Researchers took RNA transcripts and amplified the TCR beta CDR3 regions from them. HTBI primers drove first-round RT-PCR of the TCR CDR3. TCRdb re-analysed the multiplex PCR reads in MiXCR, keeping a single row per CDR3 protein. This table holds around 350,000 distinct CDR3 sequences, roughly 15% found once. Sequenced sample: blood. Receptor source: a woman aged 25 to 39 with Graves' ophthalmopathy.

A remark on this clonotype: A read error may be the cause here, since a much bigger clone is one base away. This chain links TRBV28 with TRBJ1-2; D gene uncertain. Germline-derived CDR1 and CDR2 are MDHEN and SYDVKM. The CDR3 consists of 19 residues. DNA of the CDR3: TGTGCCAGCAGCGCACATAAGGGCTCCGTGAAATATGGGGTCTATAGCTACACCTTC. It translates to CASSAHKGSVKYGVYSYTF.

At least ten counts were recorded for this clonotype. V is TRBV28 and J is TRBJ2-1; a weak D match, TRBD2 (6 bases). This CDR3 contains 15 residues. Germline loops: CDR1 MDHEN, CDR2 SYDVKM. With 3 bases removed from V and 10 bases from J, the gap between germline ends came to 19 bases. The CDR3: CASSFGGRPQREQFF. The CDR3 DNA sequence: TGTGCCAGCAGTTTCGGGGGACGGCCCCAACGAGAGCAGTTCTTC. Drawing the rest from reference TRBV28 and TRBJ2-1, the complete variable domain is DVKVTQSSRYLVKRTGEKVFLECVQDMDHENMFWYRQDPGLGLRLIYFSYDVKMKEKGDIPEGYSVSREKKERFSLILESASTNQTSMYLCASSFGGRPQREQFFGPGTRLTVL.

This clonotype showed up many times. This rearrangement joins TRBV20-1 to TRBJ1-4, with TRBD1 as a possible D gene (5 bases). This CDR3 has 15 amino acids. With 3 bases removed from V and 0 bases from J, the gap between germline ends came to 11 bases. Germline CDR1 and CDR2: DFQATT and SNEGSKA (reference sequence). This CDR3 reads CSASVDSSTNEKLFF. The CDR3 nucleotides read TGCAGTGCTAGTGTCGACAGTTCAACTAATGAAAAACTGTTTTTT.

At least ten counts were recorded for this clonotype. The chain combines TRBV20-1 with TRBJ2-7; TRBD1 agrees at 11 bases. The CDR3 is 14 amino acids. V lost 3 bases to trimming and J lost 6 bases; unmatched junction nucleotides: 7. CDR1 DFQATT and CDR2 SNEGSKA come from the germline V gene (reference sequence). CDR3 sequence (DNA): TGCAGTGCTAGGCCGGACAGGGGGCTAGGCGAGCAGTACTTC. It codes for CSARPDRGLGEQYF.

This clonotype was seen only a few times. This chain connects TRBV5-6 to TRBJ2-3, with D possibly being TRBD1 (6 bases). The V gene's germline CDR1 is SGHDT and CDR2 YYEEEE. The CDR3 totals 14 residues. Trimming pared 1 base from V and 2 bases from J, leaving 8 bases between. CDR3 sequence: CASSLQGTTDTQYF. The CDR3 coding sequence is TGTGCCAGCAGCTTGCAGGGGACCACAGATACGCAGTATTTT.

This clonotype has ten or more counts. The V call is TRBV7-4, the J call TRBJ2-1; 12 bases match TRBD2. V trimming: 7 bases; J trimming: 5 bases; junction bases outside the gene matches: 9. The CDR3 has 16 amino acids. Germline loops: CDR1 SGHVT, CDR2 SQSDAQ. CDR3 loop: CASITIGLAGNNEQFF. The CDR3, as DNA: TGTGCCAGCATCACAATTGGACTAGCGGGGAACAATGAGCAGTTCTTC.

This chain connects TRBV6-1 to TRBJ1-4; the D is unclear. Germline V gene lookup returns CDR1 MNHNS and CDR2 SASEGT. With 2 bases removed from V and 7 bases from J, the gap between germline ends came to 14 bases. The CDR3 is 15 residues long. CDR3 region: CASSEFLSGGEKLFF. The CDR3, as DNA: TGTGCCAGCAGTGAATTCCTCTCTGGCGGTGAAAAACTGTTTTTT.

This clonotype was seen ten or more times. The rearrangement links TRBV12-3 or TRBV12-4 to TRBJ2-7, with a weak D call TRBD1 (5 bases). The CDR3 covers 13 residues. Trimming shortened V by 5 bases and J by 5 bases, and 13 bases separated the two germline ends. CDR3 in DNA: TGTGCCAGCAGTCCGACAGCCGTAGACGAGCAGTACTTC. Translated, it gives CASSPTAVDEQYF.

This clonotype was picked up many times. This chain joins TRBV11-2 and TRBJ2-5, with 7 positions matching TRBD2. CDR3 length equals 16 residues. Germline CDR1 SGHAT, CDR2 FQNNGV. J was trimmed by 1 base and V by 0 bases; bases with no gene match: 5. The CDR3 nucleotides read TGTGCCAGCAGCTTAGAGAGTCTAGCGGTCCAAGAGACCCAGTACTTC. This gives the protein CASSLESLAVQETQYF.

This chain connects TRBV28 to TRBJ1-5; D is uncertain. Trimming stripped 5 bases from V and 6 bases from J, with 5 bases between. The CDR3 sequence is 11 residues long. Looked up from germline, CDR1 is MDHEN and CDR2 is SYDVKM. CDR3 nucleotide sequence: TGTGCCAGCAGTAAAAGTCAGCCCCAGCATTTT. This gives the protein CASSKSQPQHF.

Ten or more counts support this clonotype. This sequence joins TRBV7-9 and TRBJ2-5; no clear D. Germline CDR1 reads SEHNR; CDR2 reads FQNEAQ (reference sequence). V dropped 1 base and J dropped 2 bases, with 20 bases sitting between them. The CDR3 is made up of 18 amino acids. This CDR3 is CASSLESRLANRQETQYF. The CDR3 DNA reads as TGTGCCAGCAGCTTAGAATCACGGCTGGCTAACCGACAAGAGACCCAGTACTTC.

This clonotype was recorded many times. The chain combines TRBV12-3 or TRBV12-4 with TRBJ1-1; D is perhaps TRBD1 (6 bases). This CDR3 is built from 15 residues. The V gene lost 6 bases and the J gene lost 4 bases, with 18 bases spanning the gap. For the CDR3, the DNA is TGTGCCAGCAGAAAGCGCGGGGGGGCCGGCACTGAAGCTTTCTTT. Translated, it gives CASRKRGGAGTEAFF.

This clonotype was recorded many times. The chain links TRBV6-1 to TRBJ2-7, with TRBD2 as a possible D gene (6 bases). Deletions cut 3 bases from V and 6 bases from J, with 12 bases between. Germline lookup yields CDR1 MNHNS and CDR2 SASEGT. The CDR3 spans 13 residues. CDR3 amino acids: CASSDKVGGEQYF. CDR3 bases: TGTGCCAGCAGTGACAAGGTCGGGGGCGAGCAGTACTTC.

In this sample, this clonotype turned up many times. The chain links TRBV20-1 to TRBJ2-1; D is uncertain. This CDR3 is built from 15 residues. CDR1 and CDR2 from the germline V gene are DFQATT and SNEGSKA (reference sequence). Trimming took 3 bases from V and 0 from J, leaving 12 bases between them. CDR3: CSASEGARSYNEQFF. Written as DNA, the CDR3 is TGCAGTGCTAGTGAAGGAGCACGCTCCTACAATGAGCAGTTCTTC.